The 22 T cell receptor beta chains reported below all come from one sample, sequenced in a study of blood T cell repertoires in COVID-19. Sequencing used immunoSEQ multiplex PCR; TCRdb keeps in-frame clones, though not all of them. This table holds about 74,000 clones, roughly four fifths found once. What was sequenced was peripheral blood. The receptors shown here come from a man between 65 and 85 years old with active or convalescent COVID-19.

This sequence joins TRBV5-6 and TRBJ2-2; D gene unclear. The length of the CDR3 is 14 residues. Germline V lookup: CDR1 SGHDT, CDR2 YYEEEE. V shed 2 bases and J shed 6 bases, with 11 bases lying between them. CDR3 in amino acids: CASSLASFAGELFF. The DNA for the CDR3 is TGTGCCAGCAGCTTAGCCTCGTTTGCCGGGGAGCTGTTTTTT.

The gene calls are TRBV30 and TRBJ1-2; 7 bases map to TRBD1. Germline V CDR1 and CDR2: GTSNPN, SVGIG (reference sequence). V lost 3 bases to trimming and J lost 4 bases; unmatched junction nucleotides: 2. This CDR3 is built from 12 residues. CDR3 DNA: TGTGCCTGGAGCCGGGACAGCTATGGCTACACCTTC. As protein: CAWSRDSYGYTF.

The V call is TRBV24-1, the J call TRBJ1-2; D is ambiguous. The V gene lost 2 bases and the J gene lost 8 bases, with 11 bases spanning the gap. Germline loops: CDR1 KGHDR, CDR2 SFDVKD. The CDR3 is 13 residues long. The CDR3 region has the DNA TGTGCCACCAGTGATTCGGGAGGGATCGGCTACACCTTC. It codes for CATSDSGGIGYTF.

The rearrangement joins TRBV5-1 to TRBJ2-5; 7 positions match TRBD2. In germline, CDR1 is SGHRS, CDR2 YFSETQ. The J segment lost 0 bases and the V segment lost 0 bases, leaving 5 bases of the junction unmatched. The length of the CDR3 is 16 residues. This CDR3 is CASSLVGRGNQETQYF. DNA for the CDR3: TGCGCCAGCAGCTTGGTGGGGCGGGGGAACCAAGAGACCCAGTACTTC.

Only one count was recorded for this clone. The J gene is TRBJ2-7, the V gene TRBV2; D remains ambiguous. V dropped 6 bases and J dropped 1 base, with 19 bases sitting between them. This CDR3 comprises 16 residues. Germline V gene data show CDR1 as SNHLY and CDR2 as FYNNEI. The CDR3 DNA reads TGTGCCAGCAGATCCGCCCCCCCACCAGTGTCCTACGAGCAGTACTTC. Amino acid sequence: CASRSAPPPVSYEQYF.

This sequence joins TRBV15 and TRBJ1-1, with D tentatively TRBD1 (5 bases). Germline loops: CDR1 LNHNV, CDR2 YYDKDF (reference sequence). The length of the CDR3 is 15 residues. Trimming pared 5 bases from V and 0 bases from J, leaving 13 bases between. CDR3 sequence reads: CATSPGGAMNTEAFF. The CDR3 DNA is TGTGCCACCAGCCCGGGTGGGGCCATGAACACTGAAGCTTTCTTT.

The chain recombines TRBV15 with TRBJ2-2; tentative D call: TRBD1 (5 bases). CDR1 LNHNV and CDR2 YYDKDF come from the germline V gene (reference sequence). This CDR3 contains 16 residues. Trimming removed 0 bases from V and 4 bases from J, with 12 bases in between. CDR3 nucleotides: TGTGCCACCAGCAGAGATAAGGGGTCGGGCACCGGGGAGCTGTTTTTT. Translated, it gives CATSRDKGSGTGELFF.

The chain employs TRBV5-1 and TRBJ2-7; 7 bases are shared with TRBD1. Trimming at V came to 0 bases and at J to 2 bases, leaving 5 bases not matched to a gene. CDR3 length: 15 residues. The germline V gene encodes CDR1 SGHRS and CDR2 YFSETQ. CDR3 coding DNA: TGCGCCAGCAGCTTGGCCTGGGGACAGACCTACGAGCAGTACTTC. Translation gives CASSLAWGQTYEQYF.

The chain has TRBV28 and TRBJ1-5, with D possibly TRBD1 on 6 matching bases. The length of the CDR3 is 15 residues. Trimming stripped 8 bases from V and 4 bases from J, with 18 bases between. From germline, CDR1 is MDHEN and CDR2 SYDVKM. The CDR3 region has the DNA TGTGCCAGCCCACCAACGGGGGGGGCAAATCAGCCCCAGCATTTT. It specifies CASPPTGGANQPQHF.

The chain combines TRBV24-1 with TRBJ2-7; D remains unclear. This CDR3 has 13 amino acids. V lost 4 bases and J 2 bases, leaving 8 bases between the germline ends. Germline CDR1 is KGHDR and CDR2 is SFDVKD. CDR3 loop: CATSEAAAYEQYF. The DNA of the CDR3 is TGTGCCACCAGTGAGGCGGCTGCCTACGAGCAGTACTTC.

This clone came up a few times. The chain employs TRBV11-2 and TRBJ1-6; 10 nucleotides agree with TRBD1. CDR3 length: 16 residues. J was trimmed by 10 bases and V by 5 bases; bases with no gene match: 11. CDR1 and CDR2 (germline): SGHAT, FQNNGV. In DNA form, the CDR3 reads TGTGCCAGCAGCCCCCAGGGACAGGGGTTTTCCTCACCCCTCCACTTT. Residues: CASSPQGQGFSSPLHF.

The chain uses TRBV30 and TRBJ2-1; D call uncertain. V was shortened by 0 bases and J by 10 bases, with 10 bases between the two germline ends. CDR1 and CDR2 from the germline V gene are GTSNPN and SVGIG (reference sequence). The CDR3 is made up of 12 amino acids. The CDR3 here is CAWSVLGREQFF. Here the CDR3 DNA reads TGTGCCTGGAGTGTACTGGGCAGGGAGCAGTTCTTC.

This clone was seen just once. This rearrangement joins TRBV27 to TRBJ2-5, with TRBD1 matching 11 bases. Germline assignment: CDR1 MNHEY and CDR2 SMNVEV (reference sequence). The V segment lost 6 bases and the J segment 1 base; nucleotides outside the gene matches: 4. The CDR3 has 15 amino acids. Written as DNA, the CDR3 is TGTGCCAGCAGCCGGGGACAGGGGGGCCAAGAGACCCAGTACTTC. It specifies CASSRGQGGQETQYF.

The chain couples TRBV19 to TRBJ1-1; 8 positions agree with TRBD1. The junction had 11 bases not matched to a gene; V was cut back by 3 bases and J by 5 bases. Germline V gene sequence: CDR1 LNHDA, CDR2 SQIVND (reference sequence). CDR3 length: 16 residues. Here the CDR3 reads CASSILFGTGGTEAFF. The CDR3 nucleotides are TGTGCCAGTAGTATTTTATTCGGGACAGGTGGAACTGAAGCTTTCTTT.

CDR3 in DNA: TGTGCCAGCAGGACAGCTTACAATGAGCAGTTCTTC. It yields the protein CASRTAYNEQFF. The chain recombines TRBV28 with TRBJ2-1; the D gene is possibly TRBD1 (5 bases). Deletions cut 6 bases from V and 4 bases from J, with 7 bases between. The length of the CDR3 is 12 residues. Looked up from germline, CDR1 is MDHEN and CDR2 is SYDVKM. The full variable domain, its missing parts supplied by reference TRBV28 and TRBJ2-1, is DVKVTQSSRYLVKRTGEKVFLECVQDMDHENMFWYRQDPGLGLRLIYFSYDVKMKEKGDIPEGYSVSREKKERFSLILESASTNQTSMYLCASRTAYNEQFFGPGTRLTVL.

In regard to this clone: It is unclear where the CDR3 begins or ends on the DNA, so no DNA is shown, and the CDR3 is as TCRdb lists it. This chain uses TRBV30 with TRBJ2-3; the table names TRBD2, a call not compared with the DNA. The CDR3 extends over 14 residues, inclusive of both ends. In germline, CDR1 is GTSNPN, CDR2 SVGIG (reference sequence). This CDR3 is CAWSVLLFTDTQYF.

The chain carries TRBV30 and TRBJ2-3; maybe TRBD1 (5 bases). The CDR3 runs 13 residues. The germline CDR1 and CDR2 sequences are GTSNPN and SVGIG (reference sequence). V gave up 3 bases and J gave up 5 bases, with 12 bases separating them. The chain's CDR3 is CAWSPGSVDTQYF. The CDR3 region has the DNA TGTGCCTGGAGCCCAGGGTCAGTAGATACGCAGTATTTT. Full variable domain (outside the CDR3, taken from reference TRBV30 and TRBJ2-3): SQTIHQWPATLVQPVGSPLSLECTVEGTSNPNLYWYRQAAGRGLQLLFYSVGIGQISSEVPQNLSASRPQDRQFILSSKKLLLSDSGFYLCAWSPGSVDTQYFGPGTRLTVL.

CDR3 sequence: CASSEAQTGSNEKLFF. CDR3 DNA: TGTGCCAGCAGTGAAGCCCAGACAGGTTCTAATGAAAAACTGTTTTTT. J is TRBJ1-4 and V is TRBV6-1; D perhaps matches TRBD1 (6 bases). V gave up 0 bases and J gave up 3 bases, with 11 bases separating them. The CDR3 runs to 16 residues. Germline V CDR1 and CDR2: MNHNS, SASEGT.

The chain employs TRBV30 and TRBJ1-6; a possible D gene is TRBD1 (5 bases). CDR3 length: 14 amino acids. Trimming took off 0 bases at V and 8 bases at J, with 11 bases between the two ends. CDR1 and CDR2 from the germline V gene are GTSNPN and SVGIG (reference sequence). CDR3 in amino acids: CAWSVGGSDSPLHF. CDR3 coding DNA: TGTGCCTGGAGTGTTGGGGGGTCGGATTCACCCCTCCACTTT.

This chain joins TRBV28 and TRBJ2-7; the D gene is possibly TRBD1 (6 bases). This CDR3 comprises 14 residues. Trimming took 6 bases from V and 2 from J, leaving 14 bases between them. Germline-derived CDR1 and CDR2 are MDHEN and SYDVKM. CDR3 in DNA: TGTGCCAGCAGGCCGACCGGGGACACCTACGAGCAGTACTTC. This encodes CASRPTGDTYEQYF.

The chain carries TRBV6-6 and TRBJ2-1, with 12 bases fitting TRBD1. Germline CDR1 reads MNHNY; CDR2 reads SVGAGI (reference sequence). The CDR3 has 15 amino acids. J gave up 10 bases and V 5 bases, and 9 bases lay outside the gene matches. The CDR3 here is CASSKTGQGAHEQFF. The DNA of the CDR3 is TGTGCCAGCAGTAAAACGGGACAGGGGGCTCACGAGCAGTTCTTC.

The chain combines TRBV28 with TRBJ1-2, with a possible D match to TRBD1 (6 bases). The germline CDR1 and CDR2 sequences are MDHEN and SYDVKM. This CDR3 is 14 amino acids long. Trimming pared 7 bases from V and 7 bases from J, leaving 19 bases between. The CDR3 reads CASTLPQGRFGYTF. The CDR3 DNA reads TGTGCCAGCACCCTGCCCCAGGGGCGCTTTGGCTACACCTTC.